One and the same sample provided the 27 T cell receptor beta chains below, sequenced in a study of cytomegalovirus exposure and HLA in healthy donors (dated by TCRdb to about 2017). Receptor libraries were prepared by the immunoSEQ multiplex PCR assay. The multiplex PCR relied on a mix of 60 forward primers for TCR Vbeta segments and 13 reverse primers for TCR Jbeta segments. The table was pulled from immuneACCESS by TCRdb, which kept in-frame rearrangements only. Such tables lose some clones; where checked, under half of the loss comes from unresolved V genes, and the rest has no known cause. The sample records 150,000 to 200,000 clones, approximately 70% of which are singletons. The biggest ten clones account for 1.5% to 2% of the sample. The specimen was PBMCs. The source of these receptors is a woman in her twenties or thirties in good health and CMV-seronegative.

The chain links TRBV19 to TRBJ2-7; TRBD1 aligns across 11 bases. With V trimmed by 5 bases and J by 3 bases, 3 bases remained unmatched. The length of the CDR3 is 14 residues. Germline-derived CDR1 and CDR2 are LNHDA and SQIVND (reference sequence). The CDR3: CASSAGTGGYEQYF. The CDR3 DNA reads TGTGCCAGTAGTGCTGGGACAGGGGGCTACGAGCAGTACTTC.

The chain is built from TRBV19 and TRBJ2-3; 12 bases are a match to TRBD2. CDR1 is LNHDA and CDR2 is SQIVND in the germline V gene (reference sequence). Trimming took 10 bases from V and 0 from J; bases not matched to a gene: 8. This CDR3 has 16 amino acids. For the CDR3, the DNA is TGTGCCACCAAACGACTAGCGGGAGTGAGCACAGATACGCAGTATTTT. This gives the protein CATKRLAGVSTDTQYF. Combining the CDR3 with reference TRBV19 and TRBJ2-3 gives the whole variable domain DGGITQSPKYLFRKEGQNVTLSCEQNLNHDAMYWYRQDPGQGLRLIYYSQIVNDFQKGDIAEGYSVSREKKESFPLTVTSAQKNPTAFYLCATKRLAGVSTDTQYFGPGTRLTVL.

The V and J genes are TRBV9 and TRBJ2-6; D unresolved. The CDR3 is 15 residues long. Germline-derived CDR1 and CDR2 are SGDLS and YYNGEE. The V end was cut by 3 bases, the J end by 0 bases, with 7 bases between. Here the CDR3 reads CASSAQSSGANVLTF. In DNA form, the CDR3 reads TGTGCCAGCAGCGCACAGAGCTCTGGGGCCAACGTCCTGACTTTC.

The chain uses TRBV5-1 and TRBJ2-1; 10 bases are a match to TRBD2. Germline lookup yields CDR1 SGHRS and CDR2 YFSETQ. Trimming removed 2 bases from V and 4 bases from J; junction bases left unmatched: 3. The CDR3 sequence is 15 residues long. CDR3 DNA sequence: TGCGCCAGCAGCTTAGCAGCGGGGGGGTACAATGAGCAGTTCTTC. Protein: CASSLAAGGYNEQFF.

The gene calls are TRBV10-2 and TRBJ1-2; 8 bases fit TRBD1. CDR3 length: 14 residues. Germline trimming cut 3 bases from V and 4 bases from J; bases unmatched to any gene: 4. The germline CDR1 and CDR2 sequences are WSHSY and SAAADI. The CDR3 is CASSDPDRGYGYTF. CDR3 in DNA: TGCGCCAGCAGTGATCCTGACAGGGGCTATGGCTACACCTTC.

This clone was detected only once. The rearrangement links TRBV7-2 to TRBJ2-5; TRBD2 agrees at 8 bases. With V trimmed by 0 bases and J by 4 bases, 1 base remained unmatched. The CDR3 is made up of 14 amino acids. The germline CDR1 and CDR2 sequences are SGHTA and FQGNSA. In DNA, the CDR3 is TGTGCCAGCAGCTTAGCCCTAGCGGGAGAGACCCAGTACTTC. It codes for CASSLALAGETQYF.

The chain employs TRBV10-2 and TRBJ2-2, with TRBD2 matching 8 bases. The CDR3 spans 13 residues. Germline trimming cut 6 bases from V and 5 bases from J; bases unmatched to any gene: 2. From germline, CDR1 is WSHSY and CDR2 SAAADI. DNA of the CDR3: TGCGCCAGCAGGACTAGCGTAACCGGGGAGCTGTTTTTT. Encoded protein: CASRTSVTGELFF.

The gene calls are TRBV5-8 and TRBJ2-5; D unclear. Looked up from germline, CDR1 is SGHTS and CDR2 is YDEGEE. This CDR3 has 12 residues. V lost 4 bases and J lost 5, with 9 bases in between. The CDR3 here is CASSPRLETQYF. The CDR3 DNA reads TGTGCCAGCAGCCCCAGACTGGAGACCCAGTACTTC.

This rearrangement joins TRBV5-6 to TRBJ1-1; 8 positions agree with TRBD1. Trimming at V came to 0 bases and at J to 4 bases, leaving 8 bases not matched to a gene. The CDR3 is 16 residues long. The germline gives CDR1 SGHDT, CDR2 YYEEEE. The CDR3 DNA sequence: TGTGCCAGCAGCTTGGCCGCATACAGGGGGAGCACTGAAGCTTTCTTT. Its translation: CASSLAAYRGSTEAFF.

The chain's CDR3 is CASSVAYMAGELFF. The CDR3 nucleotides are TGTGCCAGCAGCGTCGCTTACATGGCCGGGGAGCTGTTTTTT. This chain links TRBV9 with TRBJ2-2, with D hard to call. The germline V and J ends were trimmed by 2 bases and 6 bases, with 11 bases remaining between them. Germline V gene data show CDR1 as SGDLS and CDR2 as YYNGEE. This CDR3 is built from 14 residues.

The chain employs TRBV4-3 and TRBJ2-1; weak D call: TRBD1 (6 bases). The germline CDR1 and CDR2 sequences are LGHNA and YSLEER. CDR3 length: 18 amino acids. Between the trimmed V and J ends, which lost 0 bases and 8 bases, there was a span of 23 bases. The DNA for the CDR3 is TGCGCCAGCAGCCAAGAATTCAGGGGCAAGGGGTCAAGGGATGAGCAGTTCTTC. The encoded protein is CASSQEFRGKGSRDEQFF.

This chain connects TRBV29-1 to TRBJ2-7; 7 bases are a match to TRBD2. J gave up 2 bases and V 7 bases, and 5 bases lay outside the gene matches. Per the germline V gene, CDR1 is SQVTM and CDR2 is ANQGSEA. The CDR3 is made up of 12 amino acids. The CDR3 coding sequence is TGCAGCGCGCTAGCGGCCCCCTACGAGCAGTACTTC. Translated: CSALAAPYEQYF.

The genes are TRBV4-2 and TRBJ1-1; 9 bases agree with TRBD1. The CDR3 has 17 residues. Germline lookup yields CDR1 LGHNA and CDR2 YNFKEQ. J lost 3 bases, V lost 0 bases, and 8 bases had no gene match. The CDR3 protein is CASSQDYRGHGDTEAFF. CDR3 DNA: TGTGCCAGCAGCCAAGATTACAGGGGGCACGGTGACACTGAAGCTTTCTTT.

V and J are TRBV28 and TRBJ1-3; 11 bases align to TRBD1. V gave up 9 bases and J gave up 7 bases; unmatched junction bases: 8. This CDR3 region has 14 residues. The germline gives CDR1 MDHEN, CDR2 SYDVKM. The CDR3 region has the DNA TGTGCCAGTGGACAGGGGGCTTATCTTAACACCATATATTTT. Amino acid sequence: CASGQGAYLNTIYF.

The chain has TRBV9 and TRBJ1-6; 11 bases match TRBD1. Germline CDR1 is SGDLS and CDR2 is YYNGEE. The CDR3 contains 14 residues. The junction had 7 bases not matched to a gene; V was cut back by 7 bases and J by 10 bases. The CDR3 region has the DNA TGTGCCAGCGGAGAGGGACAGGGGGAATCACCCCTCCACTTT. Amino acids: CASGEGQGESPLHF.

This clone appeared a few times. The chain carries TRBV10-3 and TRBJ1-1, with 8 bases aligning to TRBD1. The length of the CDR3 is 14 residues. Germline V gene sequence: CDR1 ENHRY, CDR2 SYGVKD. J lost 5 bases, V lost 5 bases, and 7 bases had no gene match. The CDR3 loop is CAISSTGGETEAFF. The DNA for the CDR3 is TGTGCCATCAGTTCTACAGGGGGAGAAACTGAAGCTTTCTTT.

The rearrangement links TRBV15 to TRBJ1-2; D is perhaps TRBD1 (6 bases). The germline V gene encodes CDR1 LNHNV and CDR2 YYDKDF (reference sequence). This CDR3 spans 16 amino acids. Trimming removed 1 base at V and 2 bases at J, with 14 bases between. The DNA of the CDR3 is TGTGCCACCAGCAGAGCCACGACAGGAGCAAACTATGGCTACACCTTC. It translates to CATSRATTGANYGYTF.

V is TRBV29-1 and J is TRBJ2-7; 10 positions match TRBD2. The germline V gene encodes CDR1 SQVTM and CDR2 ANQGSEA. The CDR3 spans 15 residues. The V and J ends lost 0 bases and 6 bases, in that order; junction bases with no gene match: 8. CDR3 region: CSVEDLGLAGVEQYF. CDR3 bases: TGCAGCGTTGAAGATCTGGGGCTAGCGGGAGTCGAGCAGTACTTC.

The chain uses TRBV7-9 and TRBJ2-2; D gene ambiguous. The CDR3 runs 13 residues. Germline V lookup: CDR1 SEHNR, CDR2 FQNEAQ (reference sequence). Trimming left V 5 bases short and J 3 bases short, with 7 bases between. Written as DNA, the CDR3 is TGTGCCAGCAGCCCACCAGACACCGGGGAGCTGTTTTTT. Translating gives CASSPPDTGELFF.

The chain links TRBV29-1 to TRBJ1-4; weak D call: TRBD1 (6 bases). CDR3 length: 14 residues. Per the germline V gene, CDR1 is SQVTM and CDR2 is ANQGSEA. V gave up 3 bases and J gave up 7 bases, with 15 bases separating them. The CDR3 nucleotides read TGCAGCGTTGATTGGGACATGTCAGGTGAAAAACTGTTTTTT. Translation gives CSVDWDMSGEKLFF.

This clone has a single count. The V gene is TRBV18, the J gene TRBJ2-7; no firm D call. There are 13 residues in the CDR3. V dropped 3 bases and J dropped 3 bases, with 9 bases sitting between them. Germline V gene sequence: CDR1 KGHSH, CDR2 LQKENI. CDR3: CASSPASGYEQYF. CDR3 in DNA: TGTGCCAGCTCACCGGCTTCAGGCTACGAGCAGTACTTC.

This chain links TRBV30 with TRBJ1-4; no definite D call. Germline V lookup: CDR1 GTSNPN, CDR2 SVGIG (reference sequence). Trimming pared 2 bases from V and 8 bases from J, leaving 9 bases between. This CDR3 is 12 amino acids long. The CDR3 region has the DNA TGTGCCTGGAGTCCCGGGAGGGAAAAACTGTTTTTT. The encoded protein is CAWSPGREKLFF.

Here the CDR3 reads CASSLASVSRVSGNTIYF. The CDR3 DNA sequence: TGTGCCAGCAGCTTAGCCTCCGTTAGCAGGGTATCTGGAAACACCATATATTTT. The chain combines TRBV7-9 with TRBJ1-3; D possibly corresponds to TRBD1 (5 bases). V lost 0 bases, J lost 1 base, and 16 bases lay in between. This CDR3 has 18 residues. Germline V lookup: CDR1 SEHNR, CDR2 FQNEAQ (reference sequence).

V gene TRBV5-1 combines with J gene TRBJ2-7; 9 nucleotides agree with TRBD1. Per germline, CDR1 SGHRS and CDR2 YFSETQ. Trimming took 7 bases from V and 4 from J; bases not matched to a gene: 9. CDR3 length: 14 amino acids. The DNA for the CDR3 is TGCGCCAGCGCCGCGCGGGACAGGGCGTACGAGCAGTACTTC. Its protein is CASAARDRAYEQYF.

This rearrangement joins TRBV11-3 to TRBJ1-5; no firm D call. Germline V CDR1 and CDR2: SGHNT, YENEEA. Trimming removed 1 base at V and 0 bases at J, with 16 bases between. CDR3 length equals 18 residues. Written as DNA, the CDR3 is TGTGCCAGCAGCTTAGTGTCCTGGCAGAATCTTAGCAATCAGCCCCAGCATTTT. Its protein product is CASSLVSWQNLSNQPQHF.

The CDR3 sequence is CASRTGQSTDTQYF. The CDR3 nucleotides read TGTGCCAGTAGGACCGGACAGTCTACAGATACGCAGTATTTT. This chain links TRBV19 with TRBJ2-3, with D possibly matching TRBD1 (6 bases). This CDR3 is built from 14 residues. The germline CDR1 and CDR2 sequences are LNHDA and SQIVND (reference sequence). The V end was cut by 6 bases, the J end by 3 bases, with 13 bases between. The entire variable domain, with the rest obtained from reference TRBV19 and TRBJ2-3, is as follows: DGGITQSPKYLFRKEGQNVTLSCEQNLNHDAMYWYRQDPGQGLRLIYYSQIVNDFQKGDIAEGYSVSREKKESFPLTVTSAQKNPTAFYLCASRTGQSTDTQYFGPGTRLTVL.

The chain joins TRBV18 to TRBJ1-4, with 8 nucleotides matching TRBD1. The CDR3 extends over 18 amino acids. Germline values: CDR1 KGHSH, CDR2 LQKENI. Germline trimming cut 3 bases from V and 0 bases from J; bases unmatched to any gene: 9. CDR3 amino acids: CASSPQTGARATNEKLFF. The CDR3 DNA follows: TGTGCCAGCTCACCGCAGACAGGGGCTCGGGCAACTAATGAAAAACTGTTTTTT. Full variable domain (rest looked up from reference TRBV18 and TRBJ1-4): NAGVMQNPRHLVRRRGQEARLRCSPMKGHSHVYWYRQLPEEGLKFMVYLQKENIIDESGMPKERFSAEFPKEGPSILRIQQVVRGDSAAYFCASSPQTGARATNEKLFFGSGTQLSVL.